The 16 T cell receptor beta chains below come from one sample, sequenced in a study of OX40 agonist ivuxolimab in advanced cancers. Generated by immunoSEQ multiplex PCR, the TCRdb table keeps only in-frame clones and is missing some. The sample yields 46,000 or so clones, roughly 90% seen once. This material consisted of CD4+ or CD8+ T cells sorted from blood, taken in a trial of the OX40 agonist ivuxolimab. The receptors come from an adult with an advanced solid tumor such as melanoma, head and neck, liver or kidney cancer.

The chain employs TRBV9 and TRBJ2-5; D remains ambiguous. The length of the CDR3 is 15 residues. Deletions cut 2 bases from V and 5 bases from J, with 16 bases between. Germline V gene sequence: CDR1 SGDLS, CDR2 YYNGEE. The DNA of the CDR3 is TGTGCCAGCAGCGTTGGGGATGGAGTTGGGGAGACCCAGTACTTC. Translating it yields CASSVGDGVGETQYF.

This clone was seen only once. The V gene is TRBV28, the J gene TRBJ2-7; 11 bases fit TRBD1. Germline trimming cut 7 bases from V and 2 bases from J; bases unmatched to any gene: 7. The CDR3 loop spans 15 amino acids. Germline values: CDR1 MDHEN, CDR2 SYDVKM. In DNA, the CDR3 is TGTGCCAGCACCCCTCCGGGACAGGGGGCCTACGAGCAGTACTTC. Translation gives CASTPPGQGAYEQYF.

By share of the sample, this clone is medium-sized. The chain recombines TRBV18 with TRBJ1-4, with D unclear. Trimming shortened V by 0 bases and J by 5 bases, and 16 bases separated the two germline ends. Germline values: CDR1 KGHSH, CDR2 LQKENI. The length of the CDR3 is 17 residues. The CDR3 nucleotides read TGTGCCAGCTCACCACCCGAAGAGGCGTGGCTGAATGAAAAACTGTTTTTT. This sequence encodes CASSPPEEAWLNEKLFF.

This clone was counted a few times. The chain links TRBV6-1 to TRBJ2-7; TRBD2 matches at 9 bases. CDR1 MNHNS and CDR2 SASEGT come from the germline V gene. Losses at the gene ends were 10 bases for V and 1 base for J; bases not matched to a gene: 8. The CDR3 totals 14 residues. CDR3 sequence reads: CATEETSGSYEQYF. CDR3 in DNA: TGTGCCACCGAAGAGACTAGCGGTTCCTACGAGCAGTACTTC.

The chain has TRBV4-3 and TRBJ1-1; no clear D gene. The CDR3 is made up of 13 amino acids. Germline V lookup: CDR1 LGHNA, CDR2 YSLEER. Trimming left V 1 base short and J 2 bases short, with 5 bases between. The CDR3 loop is CASSQGGNTEAFF. The DNA of the CDR3 is TGCGCCAGCAGCCAAGGGGGAAACACTGAAGCTTTCTTT.

This chain links TRBV25-1 with TRBJ1-1; D unresolved. The CDR3 is 14 amino acids. V dropped 4 bases and J dropped 6 bases, with 15 bases sitting between them. The germline V gene encodes CDR1 MGHDK and CDR2 SYGVNS. The CDR3 spells CASSGRSLGAEAFF. In nucleotides, the CDR3 is TGTGCCAGCAGTGGCAGATCCCTCGGGGCTGAAGCTTTCTTT. The variable domain in full, with the rest retrieved from reference TRBV25-1 and TRBJ1-1, is EADIYQTPRYLVIGTGKKITLECSQTMGHDKMYWYQQDPGMELHLIHYSYGVNSTEKGDLSSESTVSRIRTEHFPLTLESARPSHTSQYLCASSGRSLGAEAFFGQGTRLTVV.

The rearrangement joins TRBV20-1 to TRBJ2-7; D gene ambiguous. The CDR3 has 10 amino acids. CDR1 is DFQATT, CDR2 SNEGSKA, per germline (reference sequence). The V and J ends lost 6 bases and 3 bases respectively, with 6 bases between them. The CDR3, as DNA: TGCAGTGCCGGCTTCTACGAGCAGTACTTC. Protein: CSAGFYEQYF.

The gene calls are TRBV28 and TRBJ2-1, with 10 bases aligning to TRBD2. V lost 4 bases and J lost 6; bases outside the gene matches: 9. Germline CDR1 is MDHEN and CDR2 is SYDVKM. The CDR3 extends over 16 amino acids. This CDR3 reads CASSSPGLAPFNEQFF. DNA of the CDR3: TGTGCCAGCAGTTCACCGGGACTAGCGCCCTTCAATGAGCAGTTCTTC. Using reference TRBV28 and TRBJ2-1 for the parts outside the CDR3, the full variable domain is DVKVTQSSRYLVKRTGEKVFLECVQDMDHENMFWYRQDPGLGLRLIYFSYDVKMKEKGDIPEGYSVSREKKERFSLILESASTNQTSMYLCASSSPGLAPFNEQFFGPGTRLTVL.

This clone was picked up one time. The chain links TRBV5-4 to TRBJ2-1; the match to TRBD1 covers 9 bases. Germline V gene data show CDR1 as SGHNT and CDR2 as YYREEE (reference sequence). J gave up 8 bases and V 4 bases, and 10 bases lay outside the gene matches. CDR3 length: 15 residues. CDR3 bases: TGTGCCAGCAGCGGAGGGACAGGGAGATTCGATGAGCAGTTCTTC. This gives the protein CASSGGTGRFDEQFF. The complete variable domain, with remaining parts taken from reference TRBV5-4 and TRBJ2-1, reads ETGVTQSPTHLIKTRGQQVTLRCSSQSGHNTVSWYQQALGQGPQFIFQYYREEENGRGNFPPRFSGLQFPNYSSELNVNALELDDSALYLCASSGGTGRFDEQFFGPGTRLTVL.

The chain uses TRBV4-3 and TRBJ2-7; D may correspond to TRBD1 or TRBD2 (5 bases each). Trimming removed 0 bases from V and 5 bases from J, with 14 bases in between. The CDR3 runs to 15 residues. CDR1 is LGHNA and CDR2 is YSLEER in the germline V gene. The CDR3 DNA reads TGCGCCAGCAGCCAAGACAGGGAAAGAGGGGACGAGCAGTACTTC. Its protein product is CASSQDRERGDEQYF.

The chain employs TRBV27 and TRBJ2-7; 10 bases fit TRBD2. The CDR3 contains 14 residues. Germline V CDR1 and CDR2: MNHEY, SMNVEV (reference sequence). With 5 bases clipped from V and 3 bases from J, the junction kept 4 bases outside the gene matches. DNA for the CDR3: TGTGCCAGCAGTATGGGACTAGCGAACTACGAGCAGTACTTC. It codes for CASSMGLANYEQYF.

The J gene is TRBJ2-2, the V gene TRBV4-3; D is undetermined. V was pared by 3 bases and J by 7 bases, with 9 bases between. The CDR3 contains 13 residues. The germline CDR1 and CDR2 sequences are LGHNA and YSLEER. This CDR3 is CASSHWAYGELFF. DNA for the CDR3: TGCGCCAGCAGCCATTGGGCGTACGGGGAGCTGTTTTTT.

The rearrangement joins TRBV11-3 to TRBJ2-2; either TRBD1 or TRBD2 may fit D (5 bases each). Trimming took off 5 bases at V and 1 base at J, with 14 bases between the two ends. CDR3 length: 16 residues. Germline V gives CDR1 SGHNT, CDR2 YENEEA. The CDR3 loop reads CASSAQEGGNTGELFF. The CDR3 DNA reads TGTGCCAGCAGCGCACAGGAAGGAGGGAACACCGGGGAGCTGTTTTTT.

CDR3 amino acids: CASSQDEGHISYEQYF. CDR3 coding DNA: TGTGCCAGCAGCCAAGATGAGGGACACATTTCCTACGAGCAGTACTTC. The J gene is TRBJ2-7, the V gene TRBV4-2, with D possibly being TRBD1 (6 bases). This CDR3 comprises 16 residues. CDR1 and CDR2 from the germline V gene are LGHNA and YNFKEQ. V was trimmed by 0 bases and J by 1 base, leaving 13 bases between them.

V is TRBV28 and J is TRBJ2-1; D is ambiguous. V was cut by 3 bases and J by 8 bases, with 5 bases left in between. This CDR3 is built from 11 residues. Germline V gene lookup returns CDR1 MDHEN and CDR2 SYDVKM. Here the CDR3 reads CASSLAYEQFF. The CDR3 DNA reads as TGTGCCAGCAGTTTGGCGTATGAGCAGTTCTTC.

The V call is TRBV11-1, the J call TRBJ2-3; D might be TRBD2 (6 bases). Trimming took 4 bases from V and 6 from J, leaving 23 bases between them. Germline CDR1 is SGHAT and CDR2 is FQDESV (reference sequence). The CDR3 sequence is 17 residues long. CDR3 nucleotide sequence: TGTGCCAGCAGCTCCCCCCGGGAAGCGACTAGAAATGATACGCAGTATTTT. Amino acids: CASSSPREATRNDTQYF.